A selection of T cell receptor beta chains follows, all from one sample in a study of blood T cells in healthy people across ages. TCRdb analysed the 5' RACE reads with MiXCR anew, one entry per CDR3 protein. The table has roughly 1.9 million distinct CDR3 sequences, roughly two fifths seen once. The specimen was blood. Receptors were obtained from a human donor in good health. Both conserved end residues are part of each CDR3. The D gene is left open where the match is weak. Clone size is shown for a subset of rows, as once, few, many or a class of expanded clone.

size	V	J	D	CDR3	DNA
.	TRBV6-5	TRBJ2-2	TRBD1	CASIEQGSAGELFF	TGTGCCAGCATCGAACAGGGGTCCGCCGGGGAGCTGTTTTTT
many	TRBV15	TRBJ2-2	.	CATSISGGDHTGELFF	TGTGCCACCAGCATTAGTGGAGGGGACCACACCGGGGAGCTGTTTTTT
once	TRBV3-1	TRBJ1-2	.	CASSQVLGAGLLGYTF	TGTGCCAGCAGCCAGGTTTTGGGGGCAGGGCTACTCGGCTACACCTTC
.	TRBV28	TRBJ1-5	.	CASSFLQGYGNQPQHF	TGTGCCAGCAGTTTCCTACAGGGATACGGCAATCAACCCCAGCATTTT
.	TRBV9	TRBJ2-7	TRBD1	CASSETGTGIEQYF	TGTGCCAGCAGCGAGACCGGGACAGGGATCGAGCAGTACTTC
.	TRBV12-3/TRBV12-4	TRBJ2-1	.	CASSSIQYNEQFF	TGTGCCAGCAGTTCTATCCAGTACAATGAGCAGTTCTTC
.	TRBV7-2	TRBJ1-2	.	CASSLVAGAPHGYTF	TGTGCCAGCAGCTTAGTGGCAGGGGCACCCCATGGCTACACCTTC
.	TRBV5-1	TRBJ2-5	.	CASSSGANQETQYF	TGCGCCAGCAGCTCTGGAGCTAATCAAGAGACCCAGTACTTC
.	TRBV6-2/TRBV6-3	TRBJ1-1	.	CATRRGLGTEAFF	TGTGCCACCCGTCGGGGGTTGGGGACTGAAGCTTTCTTT
.	TRBV7-6	TRBJ2-1	TRBD2	CASSRLAGGTDDNEQFF	TGTGCCAGCAGCCGGCTAGCGGGGGGGACCGACGACAATGAGCAGTTCTTC
few	TRBV29-1	TRBJ1-2	TRBD1	CSVLTGTGDGYTF	TGCAGCGTCCTGACCGGGACAGGGGATGGCTACACCTTC
few	TRBV29-1	TRBJ2-5	TRBD2	CSVLRGAQETQYF	TGCAGCGTTTTGCGGGGGGCCCAAGAGACCCAGTACTTC
few	TRBV6-5	TRBJ2-7	TRBD1	CASSYTGTAGTYEQYF	TGTGCCAGCAGTTACACCGGGACAGCCGGCACCTACGAGCAGTACTTC
.	TRBV4-2	TRBJ1-4	TRBD1	CASSQEGGQGREELFF	TGTGCCAGCAGCCAAGAGGGGGGACAGGGCCGTGAAGAACTGTTTTTT
few	TRBV5-5	TRBJ1-1	TRBD1	CASRDTGTGVTEAFF	TGTGCCAGCAGGGACACCGGGACAGGGGTAACTGAAGCTTTCTTT
.	TRBV7-9	TRBJ1-1	TRBD1	CASTGTGYTAEAFF	TGTGCCAGCACCGGGACAGGGTACACAGCTGAAGCTTTCTTT
few	TRBV7-2	TRBJ2-1	TRBD1	CASSLATGSNEQFF	TGTGCCAGCAGCTTAGCGACAGGGTCGAATGAGCAGTTCTTC
few	TRBV6-2/TRBV6-3	TRBJ2-5	TRBD2	CASSPGARGGWPETQYF	TGTGCCAGCAGCCCGGGTGCTCGCGGGGGATGGCCAGAGACCCAGTACTTC
few	TRBV29-1	TRBJ1-1	TRBD1	CSALWSGGTEAFF	TGCAGTGCGTTATGGTCAGGGGGCACTGAAGCTTTCTTT
.	TRBV12-3/TRBV12-4	TRBJ2-3	TRBD2	CASSLMTSGGHTDTQYF	TGTGCCAGCAGTTTAATGACTAGCGGGGGACACACAGATACGCAGTATTTT
.	TRBV5-1	TRBJ2-7	.	CASSPNQQGFHYEQYF	TGCGCCAGCAGCCCCAACCAACAGGGCTTCCACTACGAGCAGTACTTC
few	TRBV9	TRBJ1-6	.	CASSPDRGSPLHF	TGTGCCAGCAGCCCCGACCGGGGTTCACCCCTCCACTTT
.	TRBV15	TRBJ2-3	.	CAVRGFTDTQYF	TGTGCCGTTCGGGGCTTCACAGATACGCAGTATTTT
.	TRBV6-6	TRBJ2-6	.	CASSRRLQSGANVLTF	TGTGCCAGCAGTCGCAGACTACAGTCTGGGGCCAACGTCCTGACTTTC
few	TRBV12-3/TRBV12-4	TRBJ2-1	.	CASSFFGESEQFF	TGTGCCAGCAGTTTTTTCGGAGAGTCCGAGCAGTTCTTC
.	TRBV12-3/TRBV12-4	TRBJ1-1	TRBD1	CATTFEGANTEAFF	TGTGCCACCACTTTTGAGGGGGCCAACACTGAAGCTTTCTTT
.	TRBV5-1	TRBJ1-2	TRBD1	CASSRGDRGYGYTF	TGCGCCAGCAGCAGGGGGGACAGGGGATACGGCTACACCTTC
.	TRBV10-3	TRBJ1-1	.	CAISEKRNTEAFF	TGTGCCATCAGTGAAAAAAGAAACACTGAAGCTTTCTTT
.	TRBV18	TRBJ2-1	.	CASSPAGSGEQFF	TGTGCCAGCTCACCTGCTGGATCCGGTGAGCAGTTCTTC
few	TRBV10-3	TRBJ2-1	.	CAISGTTSSYNEQFF	TGTGCCATCAGTGGCACAACCAGCTCCTACAATGAGCAGTTCTTC
.	TRBV6-2/TRBV6-3	TRBJ2-5	.	CASSWEIEETQYF	TGTGCCAGCAGTTGGGAGATCGAAGAGACCCAGTACTTC
.	TRBV20-1	TRBJ1-2	.	CSARPMGQGQANYGYTF	TGCAGTGCTAGACCCATGGGGCAGGGTCAAGCTAACTATGGCTACACCTTC
.	TRBV20-1	TRBJ1-5	.	CSARDRGGLLKPQHF	TGCAGTGCTAGAGATCGTGGGGGGTTACTGAAGCCCCAGCATTTT